Sequencing of this TCR beta chain was carried out in a study of blood T cell repertoires in COVID-19. Study-level background: Italy, Spain and the United States were the sources of the convalescent and acute COVID-19 samples. In each case, the material was cDNA or gDNA derived from T cells, B-cell-depleted T cells, or PBMCs.

The participants were between about 18 and 89 years old and came from about two dozen US areas. Clinical history as reported by participants underpinned cohort assignment. There are 14 residues in the CDR3. V shed 7 bases and J 7 bases; nucleotides not matched to a gene: 4. From germline, CDR1 is SGHRS and CDR2 YFSETQ. This table comes from immunoSEQ multiplex PCR, and its TCRdb copy is limited to in-frame clones, with some not included. The sample has a few hundred thousand clones; approximately 90% are singletons. This sequence was found in a woman aged 40 to 50 who had been exposed to COVID-19. This sequence joins TRBV5-1 and TRBJ2-1; 14 bases align to TRBD2. Sequenced input: PBMCs or T cells enriched from blood (not recorded which). CDR3 residues: CASGGLAGVNEQFF. CDR3 nucleotide sequence: TGCGCCAGCGGGGGACTAGCGGGAGTTAATGAGCAGTTCTTC. Combining the CDR3 with reference TRBV5-1 and TRBJ2-1 gives the whole variable domain KAGVTQTPRYLIKTRGQQVTLSCSPISGHRSVSWYQQTPGQGLQFLFEYFSETQRNKGNFPGRFSGRQFSNSRSEMNVSTLELGDSALYLCASGGLAGVNEQFFGPGTRLTVL.